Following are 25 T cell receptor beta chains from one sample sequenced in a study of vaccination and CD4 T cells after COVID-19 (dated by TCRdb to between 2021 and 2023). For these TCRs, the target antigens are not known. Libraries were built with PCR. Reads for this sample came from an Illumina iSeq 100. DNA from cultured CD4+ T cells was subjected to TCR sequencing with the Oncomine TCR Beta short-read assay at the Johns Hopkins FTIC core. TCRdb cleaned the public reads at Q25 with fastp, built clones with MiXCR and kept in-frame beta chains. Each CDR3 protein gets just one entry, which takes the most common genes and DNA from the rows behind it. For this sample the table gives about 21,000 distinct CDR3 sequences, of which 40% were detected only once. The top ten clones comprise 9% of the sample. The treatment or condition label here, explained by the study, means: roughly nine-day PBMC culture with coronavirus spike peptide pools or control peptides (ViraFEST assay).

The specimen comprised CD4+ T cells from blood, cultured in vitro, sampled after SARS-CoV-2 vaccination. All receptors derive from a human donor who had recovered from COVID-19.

This CDR3 reads CASSRLRDRSSNQPQHF. The CDR3 nucleotides read TGTGCCAGCAGCCGCCTCAGGGACAGGAGCAGCAATCAGCCCCAGCATTTT. This chain connects TRBV5-6 to TRBJ1-5, with 8 bases fitting TRBD1. Germline V gives CDR1 SGHDT, CDR2 YYEEEE. J lost 1 base, V lost 4 bases, and 10 bases had no gene match. The CDR3 covers 17 residues.

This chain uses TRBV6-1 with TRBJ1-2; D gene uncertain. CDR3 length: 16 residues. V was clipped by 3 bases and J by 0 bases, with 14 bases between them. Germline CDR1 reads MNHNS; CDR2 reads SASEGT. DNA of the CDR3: TGTGCCAGCAGTGACGACGGCAGGAGATCTAACTATGGCTACACCTTC. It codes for CASSDDGRRSNYGYTF.

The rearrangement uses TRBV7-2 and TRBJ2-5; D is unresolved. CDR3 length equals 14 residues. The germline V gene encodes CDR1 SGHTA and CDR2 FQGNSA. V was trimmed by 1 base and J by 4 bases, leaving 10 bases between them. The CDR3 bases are TGTGCCAGCAGCTTAGAAGTAATAGGAGAGACCCAGTACTTC. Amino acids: CASSLEVIGETQYF.

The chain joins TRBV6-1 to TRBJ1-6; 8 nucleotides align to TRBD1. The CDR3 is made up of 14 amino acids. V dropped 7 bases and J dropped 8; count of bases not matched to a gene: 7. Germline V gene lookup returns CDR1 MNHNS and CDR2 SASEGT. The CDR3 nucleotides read TGTGCCAGCACTGTAGACAGGGGATATTCACCCCTCCACTTT. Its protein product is CASTVDRGYSPLHF.

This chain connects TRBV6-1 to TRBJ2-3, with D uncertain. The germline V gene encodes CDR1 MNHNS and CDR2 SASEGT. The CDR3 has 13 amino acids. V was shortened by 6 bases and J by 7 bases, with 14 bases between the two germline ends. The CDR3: CASSQGSPYTQYF. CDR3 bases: TGTGCCAGCAGCCAAGGATCGCCGTATACGCAGTATTTT.

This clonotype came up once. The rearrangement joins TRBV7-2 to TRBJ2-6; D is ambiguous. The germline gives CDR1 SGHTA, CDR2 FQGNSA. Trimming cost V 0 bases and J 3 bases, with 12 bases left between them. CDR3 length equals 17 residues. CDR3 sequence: CASSLASGVGGANVLTF. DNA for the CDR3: TGTGCCAGCAGCTTAGCGTCAGGAGTCGGTGGGGCCAACGTCCTGACTTTC. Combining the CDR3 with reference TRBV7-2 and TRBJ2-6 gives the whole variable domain GAGVSQSPSNKVTEKGKDVELRCDPISGHTALYWYRQSLGQGLEFLIYFQGNSAPDKSGLPSDRFSAERTGGSVSTLTIQRTQQEDSAVYLCASSLASGVGGANVLTFGAGSRLTVL.

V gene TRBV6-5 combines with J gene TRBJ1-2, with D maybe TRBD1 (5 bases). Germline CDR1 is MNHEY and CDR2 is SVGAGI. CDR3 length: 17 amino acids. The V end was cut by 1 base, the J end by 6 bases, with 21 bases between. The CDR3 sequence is CASSYWMPDTTRDGYTF. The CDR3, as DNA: TGTGCCAGCAGTTACTGGATGCCGGACACGACCCGCGATGGCTACACCTTC.

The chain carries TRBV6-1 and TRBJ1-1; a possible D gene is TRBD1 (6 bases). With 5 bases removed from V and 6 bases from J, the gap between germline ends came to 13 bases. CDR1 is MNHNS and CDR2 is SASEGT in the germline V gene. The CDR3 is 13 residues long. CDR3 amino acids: CASSPTGRAEAFF. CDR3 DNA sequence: TGTGCCAGCAGTCCTACAGGGAGGGCTGAAGCTTTCTTT.

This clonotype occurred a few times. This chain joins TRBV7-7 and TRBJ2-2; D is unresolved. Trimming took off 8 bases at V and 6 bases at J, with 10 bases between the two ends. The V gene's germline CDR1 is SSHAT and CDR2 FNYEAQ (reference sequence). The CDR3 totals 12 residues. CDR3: CASGGTPGELFF. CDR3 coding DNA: TGTGCCAGCGGCGGAACTCCCGGGGAGCTGTTTTTT.

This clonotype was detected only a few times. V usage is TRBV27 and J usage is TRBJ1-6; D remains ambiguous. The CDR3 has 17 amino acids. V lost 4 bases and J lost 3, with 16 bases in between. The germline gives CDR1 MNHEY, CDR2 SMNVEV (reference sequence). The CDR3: CASSSTLIGGYNSPLHF. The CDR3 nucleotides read TGTGCCAGCAGTTCTACCTTAATCGGTGGCTATAATTCACCCCTCCACTTT.

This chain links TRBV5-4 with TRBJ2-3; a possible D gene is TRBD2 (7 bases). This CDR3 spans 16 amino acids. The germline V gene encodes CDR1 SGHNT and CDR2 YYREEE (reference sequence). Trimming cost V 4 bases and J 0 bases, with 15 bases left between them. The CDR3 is CASSGRGGASTDTQYF. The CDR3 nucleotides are TGTGCCAGCAGCGGTAGGGGGGGAGCTAGCACAGATACGCAGTATTTT. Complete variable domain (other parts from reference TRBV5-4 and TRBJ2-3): ETGVTQSPTHLIKTRGQQVTLRCSSQSGHNTVSWYQQALGQGPQFIFQYYREEENGRGNFPPRFSGLQFPNYSSELNVNALELDDSALYLCASSGRGGASTDTQYFGPGTRLTVL.

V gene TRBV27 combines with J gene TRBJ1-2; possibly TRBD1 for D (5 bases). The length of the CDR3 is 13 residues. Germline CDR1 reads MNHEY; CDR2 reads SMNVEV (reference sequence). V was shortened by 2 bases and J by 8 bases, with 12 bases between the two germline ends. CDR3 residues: CASSLRREGGYTF. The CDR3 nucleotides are TGTGCCAGCAGTTTACGCAGGGAAGGAGGCTACACCTTC.

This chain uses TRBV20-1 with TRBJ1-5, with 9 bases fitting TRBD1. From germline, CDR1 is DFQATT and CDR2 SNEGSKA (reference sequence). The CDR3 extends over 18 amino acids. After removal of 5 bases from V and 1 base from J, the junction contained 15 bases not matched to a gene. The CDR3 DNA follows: TGCAGTGCTGTACCCGGGACAGGGATGGCCTGGAGCAATCAGCCCCAGCATTTT. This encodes CSAVPGTGMAWSNQPQHF.

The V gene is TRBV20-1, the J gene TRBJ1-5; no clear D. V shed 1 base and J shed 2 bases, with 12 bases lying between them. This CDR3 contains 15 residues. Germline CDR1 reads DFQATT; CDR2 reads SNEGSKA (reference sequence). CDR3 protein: CSARVRLGGNQPQHF. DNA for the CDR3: TGCAGTGCTAGAGTGAGACTAGGTGGCAATCAGCCCCAGCATTTT.

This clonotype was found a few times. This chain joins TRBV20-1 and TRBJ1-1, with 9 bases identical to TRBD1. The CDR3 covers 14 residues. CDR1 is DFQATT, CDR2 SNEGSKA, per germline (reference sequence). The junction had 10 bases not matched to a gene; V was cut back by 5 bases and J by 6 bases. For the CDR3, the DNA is TGCAGTGCTTATTCCGGACAGGGGCGACCTGAAGCTTTCTTT. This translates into CSAYSGQGRPEAFF.

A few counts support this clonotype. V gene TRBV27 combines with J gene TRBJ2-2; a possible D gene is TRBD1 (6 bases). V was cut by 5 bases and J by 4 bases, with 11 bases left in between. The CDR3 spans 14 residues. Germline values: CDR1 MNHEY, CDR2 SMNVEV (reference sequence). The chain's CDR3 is CASSPGASTGELFF. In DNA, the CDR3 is TGTGCCAGCAGTCCAGGGGCTAGCACCGGGGAGCTGTTTTTT.

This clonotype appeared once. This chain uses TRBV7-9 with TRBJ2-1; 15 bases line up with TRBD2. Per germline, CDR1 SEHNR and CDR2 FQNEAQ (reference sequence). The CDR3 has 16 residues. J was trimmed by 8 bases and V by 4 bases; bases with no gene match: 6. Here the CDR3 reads CASSWTSGRAVDEQFF. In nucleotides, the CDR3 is TGTGCCAGCAGCTGGACTAGCGGGAGGGCGGTAGATGAGCAGTTCTTC.

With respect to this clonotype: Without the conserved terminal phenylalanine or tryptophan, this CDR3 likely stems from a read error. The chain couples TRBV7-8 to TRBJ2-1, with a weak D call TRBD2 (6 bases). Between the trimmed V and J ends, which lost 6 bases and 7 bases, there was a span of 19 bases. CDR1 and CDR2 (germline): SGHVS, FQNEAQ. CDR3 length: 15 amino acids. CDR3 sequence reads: CASREGQGRWNEQFL. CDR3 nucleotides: TGTGCCAGCAGGGAGGGTCAGGGACGGTGGAATGAGCAGTTCCTC.

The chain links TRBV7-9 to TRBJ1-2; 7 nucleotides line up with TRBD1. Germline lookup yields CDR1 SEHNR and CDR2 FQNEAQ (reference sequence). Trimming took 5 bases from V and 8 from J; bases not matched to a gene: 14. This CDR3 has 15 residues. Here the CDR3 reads CASSPSVPRGKGYTF. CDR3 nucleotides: TGTGCCAGCAGCCCGAGCGTACCCAGGGGGAAAGGCTACACCTTC.

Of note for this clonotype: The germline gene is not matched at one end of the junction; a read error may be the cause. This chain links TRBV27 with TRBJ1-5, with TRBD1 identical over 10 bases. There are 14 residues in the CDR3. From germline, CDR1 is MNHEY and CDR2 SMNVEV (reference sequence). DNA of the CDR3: TGTACCAGCGGTGGACAGGGGGTAGGGCAGCCCCAGCATTTT. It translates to CTSGGQGVGQPQHF.

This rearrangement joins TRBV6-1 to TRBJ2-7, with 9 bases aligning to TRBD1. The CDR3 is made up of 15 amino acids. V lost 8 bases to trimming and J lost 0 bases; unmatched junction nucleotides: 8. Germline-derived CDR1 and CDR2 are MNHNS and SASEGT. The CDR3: CASRTGTGSSYEQYF. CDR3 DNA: TGTGCCAGCCGTACCGGGACAGGGAGCTCCTACGAGCAGTACTTC.

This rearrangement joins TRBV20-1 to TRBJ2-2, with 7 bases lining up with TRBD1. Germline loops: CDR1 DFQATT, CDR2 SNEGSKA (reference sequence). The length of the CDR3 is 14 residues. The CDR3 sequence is CSVFRTGNTGELFF. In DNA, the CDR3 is TGCAGCGTCTTTCGGACAGGGAACACCGGGGAGCTGTTTTTT.

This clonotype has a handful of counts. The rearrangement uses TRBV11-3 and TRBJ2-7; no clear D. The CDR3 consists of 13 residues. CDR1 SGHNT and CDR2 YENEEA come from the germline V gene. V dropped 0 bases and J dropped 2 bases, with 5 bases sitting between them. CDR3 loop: CASSLDGTYEQYF. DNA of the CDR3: TGTGCCAGCAGCTTAGACGGAACCTACGAGCAGTACTTC.

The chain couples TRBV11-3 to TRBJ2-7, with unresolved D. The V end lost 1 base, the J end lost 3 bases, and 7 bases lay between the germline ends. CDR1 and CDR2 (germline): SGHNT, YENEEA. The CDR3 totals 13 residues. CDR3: CASSLGELYEQYF. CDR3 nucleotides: TGTGCCAGCAGCTTAGGAGAGCTCTACGAGCAGTACTTC.

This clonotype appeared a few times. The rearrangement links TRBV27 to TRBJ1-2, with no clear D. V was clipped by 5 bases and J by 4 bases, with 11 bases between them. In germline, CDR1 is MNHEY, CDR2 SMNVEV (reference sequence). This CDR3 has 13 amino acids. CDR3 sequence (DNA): TGTGCCAGCAGTAACGACATGAGCTATGGCTACACCTTC. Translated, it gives CASSNDMSYGYTF.